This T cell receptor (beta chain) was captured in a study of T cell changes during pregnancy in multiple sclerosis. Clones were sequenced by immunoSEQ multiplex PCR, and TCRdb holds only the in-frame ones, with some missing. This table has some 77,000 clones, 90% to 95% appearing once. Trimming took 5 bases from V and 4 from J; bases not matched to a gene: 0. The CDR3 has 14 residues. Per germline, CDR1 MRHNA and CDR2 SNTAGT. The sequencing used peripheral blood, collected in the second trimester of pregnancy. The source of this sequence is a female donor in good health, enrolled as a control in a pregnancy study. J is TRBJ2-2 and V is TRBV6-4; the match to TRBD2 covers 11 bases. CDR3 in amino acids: CASSLAGGTGELFF. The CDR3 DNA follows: TGTGCCAGCAGTCTAGCGGGGGGCACCGGGGAGCTGTTTTTT.